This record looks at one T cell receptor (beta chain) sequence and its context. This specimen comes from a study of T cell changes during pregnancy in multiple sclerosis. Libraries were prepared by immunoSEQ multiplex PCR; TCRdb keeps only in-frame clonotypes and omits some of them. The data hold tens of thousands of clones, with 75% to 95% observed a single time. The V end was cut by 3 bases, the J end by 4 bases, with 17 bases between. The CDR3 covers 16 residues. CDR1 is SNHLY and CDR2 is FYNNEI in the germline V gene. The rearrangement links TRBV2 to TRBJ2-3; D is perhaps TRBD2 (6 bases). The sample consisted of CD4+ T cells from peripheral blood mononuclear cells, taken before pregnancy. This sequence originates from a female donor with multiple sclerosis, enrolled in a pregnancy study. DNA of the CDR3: TGTGCCAGCAGTGAGAGGGGCGGGGCGGCCCCAGATACGCAGTATTTT. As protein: CASSERGGAAPDTQYF.